One sample yielded the 14 T cell receptor beta chains listed below, sequenced in a study of post-analysis software for immune sequencing data. cDNA libraries of TCR beta carried unique molecular identifiers. TCRdb re-called the PCR reads with MiXCR, one entry per CDR3 protein. The data contain 750,000 to 950,000 distinct CDR3 sequences, around 53% of them singletons. No cognate antigen is known for these TCRs. Study findings and constraints: Controls showed lower frequencies than patients for 4 or 5 TRBV segments, and TRBV5-6, TRBV5-1 and TRBV20-1 were among these.

Sequenced: blood. The origin of the receptors is a girl between 10 and 17 years old with multiple sclerosis.

CDR3: CASSQEGDGFF. The DNA of the CDR3 is TGTGCCAGCAGCCAAGAGGGGGATGGTTTCTTT. The rearrangement links TRBV4-2 to TRBJ1-1; a possible D gene is TRBD1 (5 bases). The CDR3 runs to 11 residues. Trimming took 0 bases from V and 13 from J, leaving 9 bases between them. Germline V lookup: CDR1 LGHNA, CDR2 YNFKEQ.

The CDR3 loop reads CASSLALLGRGQPQHF. Here the CDR3 DNA reads TGTGCCAGCAGCTTAGCGCTCTTGGGGAGGGGTCAGCCCCAGCATTTT. The rearrangement links TRBV7-2 to TRBJ1-5; a weak D match, TRBD1 (5 bases). The V gene's germline CDR1 is SGHTA and CDR2 FQGNSA. The length of the CDR3 is 16 residues. V lost 0 bases and J 6 bases, leaving 15 bases between the germline ends.

There are a few counts of this clonotype. The chain recombines TRBV9 with TRBJ2-1, with D tentatively TRBD2 (6 bases). The CDR3 contains 16 residues. Deletions cut 0 bases from V and 8 bases from J, with 18 bases between. CDR1 is SGDLS, CDR2 YYNGEE, per germline. CDR3 in DNA: TGTGCCAGCAGCGTAGCTAGGACTACCTCCGGCGATGAGCAGTTCTTC. This sequence encodes CASSVARTTSGDEQFF.

This clonotype was seen only a few times. This chain connects TRBV7-4 to TRBJ2-3; 9 positions agree with TRBD2. This CDR3 comprises 15 residues. Trimming removed 5 bases from V and 0 bases from J; junction bases left unmatched: 3. CDR1 and CDR2 (germline): SGHVT, SQSDAQ. This chain's CDR3 is CASSPSGASTDTQYF. CDR3 nucleotide sequence: TGTGCCAGCAGCCCTAGCGGGGCTAGCACAGATACGCAGTATTTT.

The gene calls are TRBV5-1 and TRBJ2-1; 7 positions agree with TRBD2. The CDR3 has 18 amino acids. Germline values: CDR1 SGHRS, CDR2 YFSETQ. Germline trimming cut 1 base from V and 0 bases from J; bases unmatched to any gene: 10. The CDR3 DNA follows: TGCGCCAGCAGCTTGCGGCTAGCGGAGCCTCACTCCTACAATGAGCAGTTCTTC. As protein: CASSLRLAEPHSYNEQFF. The full variable domain, with the rest looked up from reference TRBV5-1 and TRBJ2-1, is KAGVTQTPRYLIKTRGQQVTLSCSPISGHRSVSWYQQTPGQGLQFLFEYFSETQRNKGNFPGRFSGRQFSNSRSEMNVSTLELGDSALYLCASSLRLAEPHSYNEQFFGPGTRLTVL.

J is TRBJ2-7 and V is TRBV4-1; 11 nucleotides agree with TRBD2. The V and J ends lost 2 bases and 5 bases, in that order; junction bases with no gene match: 11. This CDR3 comprises 17 residues. Germline V CDR1 and CDR2: MGHRA, YSYEKL. The CDR3 nucleotides are TGCGCCAGCAGCCAATATACCCCGGGACTAGCGGTACACGAGCAGTACTTC. This translates into CASSQYTPGLAVHEQYF.

This clonotype was found a few times. The V gene is TRBV9, the J gene TRBJ2-5; TRBD2 matches 8 bases. CDR1 is SGDLS and CDR2 is YYNGEE in the germline V gene. The CDR3 sequence is 16 residues long. V shed 0 bases, J shed 2 bases, and the junction held 6 bases outside the gene matches. The CDR3 region has the DNA TGTGCCAGCAGCGTAGTGGCGGCGGGGGGACAAGAGACCCAGTACTTC. Encoded protein: CASSVVAAGGQETQYF.

CDR3 sequence (DNA): TGTGCCAGCAGAACGGGCAGCTCCTACGAGCAGTACTTC. Translating it yields CASRTGSSYEQYF. The chain couples TRBV6-5 to TRBJ2-7; D is unresolved. With 6 bases removed from V and 0 bases from J, the gap between germline ends came to 9 bases. Germline V gives CDR1 MNHEY, CDR2 SVGAGI. The CDR3 covers 13 residues.

The chain carries TRBV7-8 and TRBJ2-4; TRBD1 matches 10 bases. Germline CDR1 and CDR2: SGHVS and FQNEAQ. The J segment lost 0 bases and the V segment lost 0 bases, leaving 17 bases of the junction unmatched. This CDR3 contains 22 residues. This CDR3 reads CASSLAEIVGTGDPTAKNIQYF. CDR3 DNA: TGTGCCAGCAGCTTAGCCGAGATTGTCGGGACAGGGGATCCGACAGCCAAAAACATTCAGTACTTC. Together with reference TRBV7-8 and TRBJ2-4, the CDR3 gives the full variable domain: GAGVSQSPRYKVAKRGQDVALRCDPISGHVSLFWYQQALGQGPEFLTYFQNEAQLDKSGLPSDRFFAERPEGSVSTLKIQRTQQEDSAVYLCASSLAEIVGTGDPTAKNIQYFGAGTRLSVL.

The chain recombines TRBV27 with TRBJ1-2; no clear D gene. CDR1 and CDR2 from the germline V gene are MNHEY and SMNVEV (reference sequence). The ends were cut back, 3 bases at V and 4 bases at J, with 9 bases in the middle. The CDR3 has 13 residues. This CDR3 is CASSFKSLYGYTF. The CDR3 coding sequence is TGTGCCAGCAGTTTTAAGAGCCTCTATGGCTACACCTTC.

The rearrangement links TRBV6-5 to TRBJ2-3; 9 nucleotides line up with TRBD2. CDR1 is MNHEY and CDR2 is SVGAGI in the germline V gene. The V gene end was trimmed by 10 bases and the J gene end by 2 bases; junction bases not matched to a gene: 10. The CDR3 extends over 15 amino acids. The CDR3 DNA reads as TGTGCCACCTGGCCAGCGGGGGGCGACACAGATACGCAGTATTTT. Translating gives CATWPAGGDTDTQYF.

This clonotype has more than one count but fewer than ten. This chain uses TRBV6-5 with TRBJ2-1, with D unresolved. Per the germline V gene, CDR1 is MNHEY and CDR2 is SVGAGI. Deletions cut 8 bases from V and 0 bases from J, with 14 bases between. The CDR3 extends over 15 amino acids. CDR3 in amino acids: CASLPRQSSYNEQFF. CDR3 bases: TGTGCCAGCTTGCCGCGGCAGAGCTCCTACAATGAGCAGTTCTTC.

The chain's CDR3 is CASSGHLLGRNNSPLHF. CDR3 nucleotides: TGTGCCAGCAGTGGACACCTTCTTGGACGGAATAATTCACCCCTCCACTTT. The V and J genes are TRBV6-1 and TRBJ1-6, with D unresolved. With 4 bases removed from V and 5 bases from J, the gap between germline ends came to 18 bases. Germline lookup yields CDR1 MNHNS and CDR2 SASEGT. This CDR3 comprises 17 residues.

V usage is TRBV3-1 and J usage is TRBJ2-4, with 7 nucleotides matching TRBD2. Per the germline V gene, CDR1 is LGHDT and CDR2 is YNNKEL (reference sequence). The CDR3 sequence is 16 residues long. After removal of 3 bases from V and 1 base from J, the junction contained 6 bases not matched to a gene. The CDR3 nucleotides are TGTGCCAGCAGCCAGATAGGGACTAACGCCAAAAACATTCAGTACTTC. Amino acid sequence: CASSQIGTNAKNIQYF. Full variable domain (missing parts from reference TRBV3-1 and TRBJ2-4): DTAVSQTPKYLVTQMGNDKSIKCEQNLGHDTMYWYKQDSKKFLKIMFSYNNKELIINETVPNRFSPKSPDKAHLNLHINSLELGDSAVYFCASSQIGTNAKNIQYFGAGTRLSVL.